What follows are 29 T cell receptor beta chains derived from one specimen sequenced in a study of CD8+ T cells in alopecia areata. TCR sequencing used cDNA made by reverse transcription of extracted RNA. This table comes from immunoSEQ multiplex PCR, and its TCRdb copy is limited to in-frame clones, with some not included. The sample has approximately 150,000 clones, about 89% seen once. The material sequenced was CD8+ T cells sorted from blood, taken at week 0. The source is a human donor with alopecia areata.

This clone was observed a few times. The chain combines TRBV29-1 with TRBJ2-4, with D possibly being TRBD2 (7 bases). The V gene lost 2 bases and the J gene lost 6 bases, with 14 bases spanning the gap. The CDR3 covers 14 residues. CDR1 is SQVTM, CDR2 ANQGSEA, per germline. CDR3 nucleotides: TGCAGCGTTGAACCCGGGGGGCAGGGAAACATTCAGTACTTC. Translation: CSVEPGGQGNIQYF.

The gene calls are TRBV4-1 and TRBJ2-7; D not certain. V was shortened by 1 base and J by 7 bases, with 5 bases between the two germline ends. The CDR3 length is 11 residues. Germline values: CDR1 MGHRA, CDR2 YSYEKL. The CDR3 reads CASSQVGEQYF. The CDR3 nucleotides are TGCGCCAGCAGCCAAGTGGGAGAGCAGTACTTC.

Notes on this clone: Other DNA sequences of this sample code for an identical CDR3. The chain joins TRBV9 to TRBJ2-3; D might be TRBD2 (6 bases). V was pared by 2 bases and J by 3 bases, with 7 bases between. Germline assignment: CDR1 SGDLS and CDR2 YYNGEE. The CDR3 has 13 amino acids. Written as DNA, the CDR3 is TGTGCCAGCAGCGTCGGGGGTACAGATACGCAGTATTTT. Its translation is CASSVGGTDTQYF.

This clone was seen once. The chain couples TRBV5-1 to TRBJ2-7, with D uncertain. V was pared by 0 bases and J by 6 bases, with 10 bases between. This CDR3 region has 13 residues. CDR1 is SGHRS and CDR2 is YFSETQ in the germline V gene. The DNA of the CDR3 is TGCGCCAGCAGCTTGGAGGCAGGTGGCGAGCAGTACTTC. Its protein product is CASSLEAGGEQYF.

A single count supports this clone. The chain employs TRBV19 and TRBJ2-7; TRBD1 or TRBD2 may be the D gene (5 bases each). Between the trimmed V and J ends, which lost 5 bases and 6 bases, there was a span of 14 bases. Germline V CDR1 and CDR2: LNHDA, SQIVND (reference sequence). The CDR3 is made up of 13 amino acids. The CDR3 DNA is TGTGCCAGTAGTTCCGGGGCCCCCGGCGAGCAGTACTTC. This gives the protein CASSSGAPGEQYF. Together with reference TRBV19 and TRBJ2-7, the CDR3 gives the full variable domain: DGGITQSPKYLFRKEGQNVTLSCEQNLNHDAMYWYRQDPGQGLRLIYYSQIVNDFQKGDIAEGYSVSREKKESFPLTVTSAQKNPTAFYLCASSSGAPGEQYFGPGTRLTVT.

This clone appeared once. This chain connects TRBV7-8 to TRBJ2-2; D is undetermined. The CDR3 runs to 17 residues. V lost 2 bases and J 6 bases, leaving 19 bases between the germline ends. The germline V gene encodes CDR1 SGHVS and CDR2 FQNEAQ. CDR3 DNA sequence: TGTGCCAGCAGCTTAAAGCCAGGCCTTTCTTGGGCCGGGGAGCTGTTTTTT. Residues: CASSLKPGLSWAGELFF.

This rearrangement joins TRBV6-1 to TRBJ1-5; no clear D gene. Germline values: CDR1 MNHNS, CDR2 SASEGT. The CDR3 consists of 16 residues. V lost 2 bases, J lost 3 bases, and 14 bases lay in between. In nucleotides, the CDR3 is TGTGCCAGCAGTGAATACATGGGGATCACCAATCAGCCCCAGCATTTT. This codes for CASSEYMGITNQPQHF.

The chain joins TRBV6-1 to TRBJ1-4; 8 bases map to TRBD1. This CDR3 is built from 15 residues. The V and J ends lost 3 bases and 6 bases, in that order; junction bases with no gene match: 6. Germline-derived CDR1 and CDR2 are MNHNS and SASEGT. CDR3 in DNA: TGTGCCAGCAGTGAGGACAGGGACGTGGATGAAAAACTGTTTTTT. This translates into CASSEDRDVDEKLFF.

The V and J genes are TRBV18 and TRBJ2-2; possibly TRBD1 or TRBD2 for D (5 bases each). The CDR3 extends over 16 amino acids. The germline V gene has CDR1 KGHSH and CDR2 LQKENI. The V and J ends lost 3 bases and 6 bases respectively, with 17 bases between them. CDR3 sequence (DNA): TGTGCCAGCTCACCCCCGGCAGGGAGAAGGGCCGGGGAGCTGTTTTTT. Its protein is CASSPPAGRRAGELFF.

Remarks on this clone: Other DNA sequences from this sample encode an identical CDR3 as well. This chain connects TRBV29-1 to TRBJ2-1; D is perhaps TRBD1 (6 bases). The ends were cut back, 2 bases at V and 4 bases at J, with 21 bases in the middle. The V gene's germline CDR1 is SQVTM and CDR2 ANQGSEA. This CDR3 comprises 17 residues. In nucleotides, the CDR3 is TGCAGCGTTGAATTCCTTCTCGGCAAAGGGGGTTACAATGAGCAGTTCTTC. It codes for CSVEFLLGKGGYNEQFF.

The CDR3 loop is CASSREFVSSDTQYF. Here the CDR3 DNA reads TGTGCCAGCAGCCGGGAGTTCGTGTCATCAGATACGCAGTATTTT. V is TRBV11-2 and J is TRBJ2-3; D perhaps matches TRBD2 (6 bases). V lost 5 bases, J lost 4 bases, and 16 bases lay in between. The CDR3 runs 15 residues. From germline, CDR1 is SGHAT and CDR2 FQNNGV.

This chain joins TRBV5-4 and TRBJ2-5; TRBD1 or TRBD2 may be the D gene (5 bases each). The CDR3 extends over 14 amino acids. The germline gives CDR1 SGHNT, CDR2 YYREEE (reference sequence). V was shortened by 2 bases and J by 4 bases, with 12 bases between the two germline ends. CDR3 bases: TGTGCCAGCAGCTTTGGGGGTGGCGGAGAGACCCAGTACTTC. Residues: CASSFGGGGETQYF. The full variable domain, its missing parts supplied by reference TRBV5-4 and TRBJ2-5, is ETGVTQSPTHLIKTRGQQVTLRCSSQSGHNTVSWYQQALGQGPQFIFQYYREEENGRGNFPPRFSGLQFPNYSSELNVNALELDDSALYLCASSFGGGGETQYFGPGTRLLVL.

The chain links TRBV19 to TRBJ2-3; 7 bases match TRBD2. Per the germline V gene, CDR1 is LNHDA and CDR2 is SQIVND (reference sequence). The CDR3 is 15 residues long. The ends lost 6 bases at V and 1 base at J; junction bases unmatched: 7. CDR3 in DNA: TGTGCCAGTAGGACAACTAGCGCCCGCACAGATACGCAGTATTTT. It translates to CASRTTSARTDTQYF.

About this clone: At the DNA level, this CDR3 is encoded by other sequences in the same sample as well. The gene calls are TRBV29-1 and TRBJ2-2, with 8 bases fitting TRBD1. CDR1 is SQVTM and CDR2 is ANQGSEA in the germline V gene. After removal of 7 bases from V and 2 bases from J, the junction contained 3 bases not matched to a gene. The CDR3 is 13 amino acids. CDR3 coding DNA: TGCAGCGCTGGGACAGGAAACACCGGGGAGCTGTTTTTT. Its translation is CSAGTGNTGELFF.

The V call is TRBV29-1, the J call TRBJ2-1; D remains ambiguous. The CDR3 totals 11 residues. Trimming stripped 3 bases from V and 8 bases from J, with 8 bases between. CDR1 and CDR2 from the germline V gene are SQVTM and ANQGSEA. The CDR3 region is CSVEGPDEQFF. DNA of the CDR3: TGCAGCGTTGAGGGCCCCGATGAGCAGTTCTTC.

Of note for this clone: The junction and the germline gene differ at one end; a read error may be behind it. The chain has TRBV7-6 and TRBJ2-7; D is undetermined. The CDR3 loop spans 13 amino acids. Germline assignment: CDR1 SGHVS and CDR2 FNYEAQ. The CDR3 DNA reads TGTGCCAGCAGCTTAGAGCTCTCCTGCGAGCAGTACTTC. Its protein product is CASSLELSCEQYF. Variable domain in full (rest from reference TRBV7-6 and TRBJ2-7): GAGVSQSPRYKVTKRGQDVALRCDPISGHVSLYWYRQALGQGPEFLTYFNYEAQQDKSGLPNDRFSAERPEGSISTLTIQRTEQRDSAMYRCASSLELSCEQYFGPGTRLTVT.

The chain carries TRBV11-2 and TRBJ2-1; D is perhaps TRBD1 or TRBD2 (6 bases each). The CDR3 runs to 17 residues. V lost 0 bases and J lost 5, with 17 bases in between. Germline CDR1 and CDR2: SGHAT and FQNNGV. CDR3 DNA: TGTGCCAGCAGCTTAGATAGTTGGGGGGACATCCACAATGAGCAGTTCTTC. Translated: CASSLDSWGDIHNEQFF.

This chain joins TRBV27 and TRBJ1-2, with D tentatively TRBD1 (5 bases). The germline V and J ends were trimmed by 4 bases and 0 bases, with 21 bases remaining between them. This CDR3 comprises 18 residues. The germline CDR1 and CDR2 sequences are MNHEY and SMNVEV (reference sequence). The chain's CDR3 is CASSSLPRGVSANYGYTF. CDR3 sequence (DNA): TGTGCCAGCAGTTCCCTCCCTCGGGGCGTATCAGCTAACTATGGCTACACCTTC.

The rearrangement links TRBV7-9 to TRBJ2-7, with 7 bases lining up with TRBD2. The germline CDR1 and CDR2 sequences are SEHNR and FQNEAQ (reference sequence). The CDR3 length is 15 residues. The V segment lost 4 bases and the J segment 5 bases; nucleotides outside the gene matches: 11. The CDR3 here is CASSWTRHMANEQYF. Here the CDR3 DNA reads TGTGCCAGCAGCTGGACTAGACACATGGCAAACGAGCAGTACTTC.

The gene calls are TRBV2 and TRBJ2-2, with D unresolved. V lost 7 bases to trimming and J lost 2 bases, with 11 bases between them. The germline CDR1 and CDR2 sequences are SNHLY and FYNNEI. The length of the CDR3 is 14 residues. CDR3 sequence (DNA): TGTGCCAGCATTCGTTCAGTAAACACCGGGGAGCTGTTTTTT. Translated: CASIRSVNTGELFF.

This chain links TRBV29-1 with TRBJ1-1; no clear D gene. Germline values: CDR1 SQVTM, CDR2 ANQGSEA. Trimming took off 6 bases at V and 3 bases at J, with 14 bases between the two ends. The CDR3 is 13 residues long. CDR3 amino acids: CSVPDVEDTEAFF. The CDR3 DNA follows: TGCAGCGTGCCGGACGTTGAAGACACTGAAGCTTTCTTT.

The chain joins TRBV5-5 to TRBJ2-7; 8 nucleotides line up with TRBD1. With V trimmed by 0 bases and J by 3 bases, 8 bases remained unmatched. This CDR3 comprises 16 residues. The germline V gene encodes CDR1 SGHKS and CDR2 YYEKEE (reference sequence). The CDR3 DNA follows: TGTGCCAGCAGCTTGGACCCGACAGGGGAGAACTACGAGCAGTACTTC. The encoded protein is CASSLDPTGENYEQYF.

This chain uses TRBV9 with TRBJ2-1, with 10 bases aligning to TRBD2. Losses at the gene ends were 3 bases for V and 3 bases for J; bases not matched to a gene: 3. This CDR3 has 15 amino acids. Germline lookup yields CDR1 SGDLS and CDR2 YYNGEE. The CDR3 protein is CASSAGLAIYNEQFF. The CDR3 DNA follows: TGTGCCAGCAGCGCGGGACTAGCGATCTACAATGAGCAGTTCTTC.

On this clone itself: An end of the junction differs from the germline gene, which may be a read error. The chain has TRBV6-5 and TRBJ1-5; 7 bases map to TRBD1. The CDR3 is 13 residues long. Germline CDR1 and CDR2: MNHEY and SVGAGI. CDR3 DNA: TGTGCCACCAGTCCCGGGACAGTTCAGCCCCAGCATTTT. Translated: CATSPGTVQPQHF.

V and J are TRBV27 and TRBJ2-3; no firm D call. The CDR3 loop spans 14 amino acids. The germline gives CDR1 MNHEY, CDR2 SMNVEV (reference sequence). The ends were cut back, 0 bases at V and 3 bases at J, with 7 bases in the middle. The CDR3 DNA sequence: TGTGCCAGCAGTTTATCATCACTTACAGATACGCAGTATTTT. Translation: CASSLSSLTDTQYF.

The chain combines TRBV7-3 with TRBJ1-1; D is perhaps TRBD1 (5 bases). This CDR3 is built from 13 residues. Germline CDR1 reads SGHTA; CDR2 reads FQGTGA. V lost 2 bases and J lost 4, with 8 bases in between. In DNA, the CDR3 is TGTGCCAGCAGCTTAGAGGGACTCACTGAAGCTTTCTTT. It encodes CASSLEGLTEAFF. The complete variable domain, with remaining parts taken from reference TRBV7-3 and TRBJ1-1, reads GAGVSQTPSNKVTEKGKYVELRCDPISGHTALYWYRQSLGQGPEFLIYFQGTGAADDSGLPNDRFFAVRPEGSVSTLKIQRTERGDSAVYLCASSLEGLTEAFFGQGTRLTVV.

On this clone: The same CDR3 arises from other DNA sequences in this sample as well. The rearrangement joins TRBV29-1 to TRBJ2-7; 8 bases align to TRBD1. Germline CDR1 reads SQVTM; CDR2 reads ANQGSEA. V trimming: 6 bases; J trimming: 0 bases; junction bases outside the gene matches: 4. There are 13 residues in the CDR3. CDR3 DNA: TGCAGCGTAAGGACAGGGAGCTCCTACGAGCAGTACTTC. Translation: CSVRTGSSYEQYF.

This clone was seen just once. The chain links TRBV19 to TRBJ1-1; weak D call: TRBD1 (5 bases). This CDR3 has 12 residues. V lost 8 bases to trimming and J lost 8 bases, with 15 bases between them. Germline-derived CDR1 and CDR2 are LNHDA and SQIVND (reference sequence). The CDR3 nucleotides read TGTGCCAGTGAGGATGAGGGGCGGGAAGCTTTCTTT. Protein: CASEDEGREAFF.

The V gene is TRBV4-2, the J gene TRBJ2-1, with 10 positions matching TRBD2. The length of the CDR3 is 18 residues. Germline V gene sequence: CDR1 LGHNA, CDR2 YNFKEQ. V was pared by 0 bases and J by 0 bases, with 5 bases of the junction left unmatched. The CDR3 sequence is CASSQEGLAGASYNEQFF. DNA for the CDR3: TGTGCCAGCAGCCAAGAGGGGCTAGCGGGGGCCTCCTACAATGAGCAGTTCTTC.